The clone carrying this TCR beta chain was recorded a few times. The antigen remains unidentified. The sample belongs to a study of T-cell memory formation after mild COVID-19. In the study overall: Largely donor-specific sequence clusters came from a couple of donors. General study findings and limits: Contracting clones localized mainly to CM and EM when CD4+ and mainly to EMRA when CD8+. The second-wave clones peaking on day 37 were not confirmed as SARS-CoV-2-specific.

Amplification by 5'RACE using constant-segment primers produced TCR alpha and TCR beta cDNA libraries that carried sample barcodes and UMIs. In TCRdb, the 5' RACE reads were re-called with MiXCR into one record per CDR3 protein. Of about 110,000 distinct CDR3 sequences in the sample, about 18% were seen once. The TCR originated in an adult woman who had mild COVID-19 (a few samples of this study predate the infection). Cell type and time point are not known. The specimen sequenced was PBMCs or a T cell subset sorted from them (not recorded which).

DNA for the CDR3: TGTGCCAGCAGCTTGGCGCCAAACACCGGGGAGCTGTTTTTT. This translates into CASSLAPNTGELFF. V usage is TRBV5-5 and J usage is TRBJ2-2; D gene uncertain. The germline V gene has CDR1 SGHKS and CDR2 YYEKEE (reference sequence). V lost 0 bases, J lost 2 bases, and 5 bases lay in between. There are 14 residues in the CDR3.